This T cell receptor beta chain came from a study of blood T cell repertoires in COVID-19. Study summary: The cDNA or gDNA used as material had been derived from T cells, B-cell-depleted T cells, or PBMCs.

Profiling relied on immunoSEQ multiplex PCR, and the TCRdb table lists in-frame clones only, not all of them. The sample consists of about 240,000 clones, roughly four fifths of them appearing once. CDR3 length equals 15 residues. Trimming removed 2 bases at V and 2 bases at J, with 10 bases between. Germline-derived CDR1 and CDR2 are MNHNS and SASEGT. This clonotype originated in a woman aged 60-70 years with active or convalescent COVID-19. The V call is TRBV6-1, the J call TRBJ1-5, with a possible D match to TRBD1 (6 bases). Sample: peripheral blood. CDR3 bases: TGTGCCAGCAGTGAACTACAGGGAGGCAATCAGCCCCAGCATTTT. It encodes CASSELQGGNQPQHF.